The TCR beta chain under discussion was sequenced for a study of graft-versus-host responses after intestinal transplantation. Concerning this clone: Its target is unknown.

V lost 3 bases, J lost 5 bases, and 10 bases stayed unmatched. This CDR3 is built from 16 residues. Germline V gene data show CDR1 as KGHSH and CDR2 as LQKENI. Sequencing used immunoSEQ multiplex PCR; TCRdb keeps in-frame clones, though not all of them. Of some 87,000 clones listed, 80% to 95% are singletons. The sequencing used unstimulated CD4+ T cells sorted from spleen or lymph node cells, collected before intestinal transplant. This rearrangement joins TRBV18 to TRBJ1-2; 9 bases map to TRBD1. This clonotype was sampled from a human donor who received an intestinal transplant. The CDR3 DNA reads as TGTGCCAGCTCACCGGATAGGACAGGGGCCATTTATGGCTACACCTTC. Amino acid sequence: CASSPDRTGAIYGYTF.